These 10 T cell receptor beta chains share one sample of origin, sequenced in a study of blood T cell repertoires in COVID-19. TCRdb keeps only in-frame clones here, not all; method: immunoSEQ multiplex PCR. The sample holds roughly 340,000 clones, roughly nine tenths seen once. The specimen sequenced was PBMCs or T cells enriched from blood (not recorded which). The receptor set was obtained from a man younger than 35 who had recovered from COVID-19.

This clone came up a few times. V and J are TRBV28 and TRBJ2-1, with D maybe TRBD1 (7 bases). V was clipped by 6 bases and J by 1 base, with 13 bases between them. Per the germline V gene, CDR1 is MDHEN and CDR2 is SYDVKM. The CDR3 consists of 15 residues. CDR3 in amino acids: CASRTGGQSYNEQFF. CDR3 nucleotides: TGTGCCAGCAGAACCGGGGGACAGTCCTACAATGAGCAGTTCTTC. Drawing the rest from reference TRBV28 and TRBJ2-1, the complete variable domain is DVKVTQSSRYLVKRTGEKVFLECVQDMDHENMFWYRQDPGLGLRLIYFSYDVKMKEKGDIPEGYSVSREKKERFSLILESASTNQTSMYLCASRTGGQSYNEQFFGPGTRLTVL.

The chain is built from TRBV15 and TRBJ1-2; 9 bases match TRBD1. The junction had 4 bases not matched to a gene; V was cut back by 4 bases and J by 4 bases. Germline CDR1 LNHNV, CDR2 YYDKDF (reference sequence). The CDR3 contains 14 residues. This CDR3 is CATSMETGGYGYTF. Here the CDR3 DNA reads TGTGCCACCAGCATGGAGACAGGGGGCTATGGCTACACCTTC.

The rearrangement joins TRBV9 to TRBJ1-1; D is undetermined. V dropped 0 bases and J dropped 4 bases, with 25 bases sitting between them. Germline V gives CDR1 SGDLS, CDR2 YYNGEE. The CDR3 has 19 residues. CDR3 in DNA: TGTGCCAGCAGCGTAGATAGTCCTGAGGCAACTTGTCTGGCCACTGAAGCTTTCTTT. Translated: CASSVDSPEATCLATEAFF. Supplemented by reference TRBV9 and TRBJ1-1, the full variable domain reads DSGVTQTPKHLITATGQRVTLRCSPRSGDLSVYWYQQSLDQGLQFLIQYYNGEERAKGNILERFSAQQFPDLHSELNLSSLELGDSALYFCASSVDSPEATCLATEAFFGQGTRLTVV.

This clone has a single count. The chain is built from TRBV28 and TRBJ1-2, with unresolved D. Germline V gives CDR1 MDHEN, CDR2 SYDVKM. This CDR3 is built from 14 residues. Trimming removed 5 bases from V and 0 bases from J, with 10 bases in between. The CDR3 here is CASSPHVANYGYTF. The DNA for the CDR3 is TGTGCCAGCAGTCCACATGTGGCTAACTATGGCTACACCTTC.

The chain has TRBV7-2 and TRBJ2-3; TRBD1 matches 7 bases. V lost 1 base and J lost 10; bases outside the gene matches: 5. This CDR3 spans 13 amino acids. Germline CDR1 is SGHTA and CDR2 is FQGNSA. Here the CDR3 reads CASSLVHDRAQYF. CDR3 coding DNA: TGTGCCAGCAGCTTAGTGCACGACAGGGCGCAGTATTTT. Together with reference TRBV7-2 and TRBJ2-3, the CDR3 gives the full variable domain: GAGVSQSPSNKVTEKGKDVELRCDPISGHTALYWYRQSLGQGLEFLIYFQGNSAPDKSGLPSDRFSAERTGGSVSTLTIQRTQQEDSAVYLCASSLVHDRAQYFGPGTRLTVL.

The rearrangement joins TRBV11-2 to TRBJ2-7; TRBD2 matches 10 bases. J gave up 5 bases and V 1 base, and 14 bases lay outside the gene matches. Germline V lookup: CDR1 SGHAT, CDR2 FQNNGV. This CDR3 region has 18 residues. This CDR3 is CASSLAYSWASGSNEQYF. The CDR3 DNA reads TGTGCCAGCAGCTTAGCCTACTCCTGGGCTAGCGGGAGTAACGAGCAGTACTTC.

The V gene is TRBV7-8, the J gene TRBJ2-3; possible D gene TRBD1, 6 bases. Germline CDR1 is SGHVS and CDR2 is FQNEAQ. This CDR3 has 14 residues. V was clipped by 6 bases and J by 6 bases, with 16 bases between them. CDR3 DNA sequence: TGTGCCAGCAGATCCTACAGGGAAGAGGATACGCAGTATTTT. It yields the protein CASRSYREEDTQYF.

The V call is TRBV9, the J call TRBJ2-3; 14 bases are shared with TRBD2. Trimming removed 4 bases from V and 1 base from J; junction bases left unmatched: 14. The CDR3 totals 20 residues. CDR1 SGDLS and CDR2 YYNGEE come from the germline V gene. This CDR3 is CASSWGLAGVGRAGTDTQYF. Written as DNA, the CDR3 is TGTGCCAGCAGCTGGGGACTAGCGGGAGTAGGTAGGGCTGGCACAGATACGCAGTATTTT.

This clone was recorded a few times. The rearrangement joins TRBV29-1 to TRBJ1-1, with a possible D match to TRBD1 (5 bases). V was trimmed by 5 bases and J by 1 base, leaving 11 bases between them. CDR1 SQVTM and CDR2 ANQGSEA come from the germline V gene. The CDR3 is 13 amino acids. CDR3 protein: CSVSGHSNTEAFF. Here the CDR3 DNA reads TGCAGCGTTAGTGGACACTCGAACACTGAAGCTTTCTTT.

The chain employs TRBV5-5 and TRBJ2-7, with D possibly matching TRBD1 (5 bases). Trimming pared 3 bases from V and 5 bases from J, leaving 15 bases between. Germline V gene sequence: CDR1 SGHKS, CDR2 YYEKEE (reference sequence). The CDR3 covers 14 residues. CDR3 DNA: TGTGCCAGCAGCTCCCCGGGCAGGGCACACGAGCAGTACTTC. It specifies CASSSPGRAHEQYF.